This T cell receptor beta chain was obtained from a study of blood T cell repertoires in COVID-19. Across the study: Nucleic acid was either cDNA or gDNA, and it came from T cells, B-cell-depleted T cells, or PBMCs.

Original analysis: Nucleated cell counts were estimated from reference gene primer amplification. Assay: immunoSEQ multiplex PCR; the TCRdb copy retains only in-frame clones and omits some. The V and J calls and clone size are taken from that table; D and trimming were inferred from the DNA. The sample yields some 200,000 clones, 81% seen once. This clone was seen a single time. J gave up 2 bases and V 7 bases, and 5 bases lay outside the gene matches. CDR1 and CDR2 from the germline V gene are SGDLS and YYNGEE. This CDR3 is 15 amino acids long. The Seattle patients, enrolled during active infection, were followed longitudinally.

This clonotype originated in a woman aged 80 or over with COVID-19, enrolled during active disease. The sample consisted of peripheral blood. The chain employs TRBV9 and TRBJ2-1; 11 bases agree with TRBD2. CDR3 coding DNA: TGTGCCAGCGACTTAGCGGGAGGGCCCTACAATGAGCAGTTCTTC. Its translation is CASDLAGGPYNEQFF.